These T cell receptor beta chains were read from a single sample in a study of cytomegalovirus exposure and HLA in healthy donors. The protocol was immunoSEQ multiplex PCR, while the TCRdb copy is restricted to in-frame clones and leaves out a portion. The sample has some 140,000 clones; 70% to 90% are singletons. Material: PBMCs. Source of these receptors: a woman aged 30 to 39 in good health and CMV-seropositive. Each CDR3 is given with its conserved first and last residue. The order of the fields is J gene, clone size, D gene, CDR3 length, V gene, CDR3 DNA, CDR3 protein. The D gene is left open where the match is weak. Part of the rows lack a size; the others show once, few, many or a class for expanded clones.

TRBJ1-4,NA,TRBD1,14,TRBV15,TGTGCCACCAGCACCGGACAGGGGGCTGAAAAACTGTTTTTT,CATSTGQGAEKLFF
TRBJ2-5,NA,TRBD2,17,TRBV2,TGTGCCAGCCGATCCCTCGTAGGCCAACCGGGAGGGGAGACCCAGTACTTC,CASRSLVGQPGGETQYF
TRBJ1-2,once,NA,13,TRBV6-5,TGTGCCAGCAGTTATGGCCCGGTGGAGGGCTACACCTTC,CASSYGPVEGYTF
TRBJ2-6,NA,TRBD2,16,TRBV5-1,TGCGCCAGCAGCTTCCGGGGGGTCTCTGGGGCCAACGTCCTGACTTTC,CASSFRGVSGANVLTF
TRBJ2-2,NA,NA,16,TRBV25-1,TGTGCCAGCAGTGAATCCCGCCCACTAGTTGCCGGGGAGCTGTTTTTT,CASSESRPLVAGELFF
TRBJ2-1,NA,NA,14,TRBV5-1,TGCGCCAGCAGCGCGGGCCCTGAGAACAATGAGCAGTTCTTC,CASSAGPENNEQFF
TRBJ2-1,NA,TRBD1,16,TRBV13,TGTGCCAGCAGCTTATTACTGGACAGGGGATACAATGAGCAGTTCTTC,CASSLLLDRGYNEQFF
TRBJ1-4,few,TRBD1,13,TRBV28,TGTGCCAGCAGGACAGGGGTGATTGAAAAACTGTTTTTT,CASRTGVIEKLFF
TRBJ2-1,NA,NA,15,TRBV5-6,TGTGCCAGCAGCTCTCGCGACACTCCCTTCGGTGAGCAGTTCTTC,CASSSRDTPFGEQFF
TRBJ2-3,NA,NA,13,TRBV11-2,TGTGCCAGCAGCTTAGGGAGGTCAGATACGCAGTATTTT,CASSLGRSDTQYF
TRBJ1-3,NA,NA,15,TRBV6-1,TGTGCCAGCATCAGGCAGGGCCTCTCTGGAAACACCATATATTTT,CASIRQGLSGNTIYF
TRBJ2-1,few,NA,13,TRBV6-4,TGTGCCAGCAGTGACTCTTCCAGCGGAGTGCAGTTCTTC,CASSDSSSGVQFF
TRBJ2-1,NA,TRBD2,15,TRBV5-1,TGCGCCAGCGAAAGCGGACTAGCGGAAAACAATGAGCAGTTCTTC,CASESGLAENNEQFF
TRBJ2-7,NA,NA,14,TRBV6-5,TGTGCCAGCAGTACAAGACAGAGTCATGTCGGGTCGTACTTC,CASSTRQSHVGSYF
TRBJ2-1,NA,NA,15,TRBV19,TGTGCCAGTAGTTTTATTGGTCCCAGTCAGGATGAGCAGTTCTTC,CASSFIGPSQDEQFF
TRBJ1-1,NA,NA,13,TRBV15,TGTGCCACCAGCAGAGATCCTCAGGCACGGGCTTTCTTT,CATSRDPQARAFF
TRBJ1-3,NA,TRBD1,17,TRBV28,TGTGCCAGCAGTTACCCGGGACAGGGGGCAGGAAGAAACACCATATATTTT,CASSYPGQGAGRNTIYF
TRBJ2-7,NA,NA,16,TRBV7-9,TGTGCCAGCAGCTCGGCACCCGGACAGGGAGGGTACGAGCAGTACTTC,CASSSAPGQGGYEQYF
TRBJ2-3,NA,TRBD1,15,TRBV29-1,TGCAGCGCCCGGACGGGACAGGGCAACACAGATACGCAGTATTTT,CSARTGQGNTDTQYF
TRBJ2-1,NA,NA,13,TRBV27,TGTGCCAGCAGTTTATCGGAGTACAATGAGCAGTTCTTC,CASSLSEYNEQFF
TRBJ2-1,NA,NA,16,TRBV5-4,TGTGCCAGCAGCTCAAGGGGCGCATACTCCTACAATGAGCAGTTCTTC,CASSSRGAYSYNEQFF
TRBJ2-3,NA,TRBD2,16,TRBV19,TGTGCCAGTAGTAAATCTGCTAGCGGGAGCACAGATACGCAGTATTTT,CASSKSASGSTDTQYF
TRBJ2-1,NA,TRBD1,15,TRBV7-8,TGTGCCAGCAGCTTAGACAGGGGGCACGGCAATGAGCAGTTCTTC,CASSLDRGHGNEQFF
TRBJ2-7,NA,NA,16,TRBV5-4,TGTGCCAGCAGCTTGAGGAAAACAGGCACTTTGGACGAGCAGTACTTC,CASSLRKTGTLDEQYF
TRBJ2-5,NA,NA,13,TRBV5-1,TGCGCCAGCAGCAGGACTATCCAAGAGACCCAGTACTTC,CASSRTIQETQYF
TRBJ2-7,once,NA,16,TRBV7-2,TGTGCCAGCAGCCCCGACAGGTATTACTCTTCCTACGAGCAGTACTTC,CASSPDRYYSSYEQYF
TRBJ2-2,NA,NA,14,TRBV6-1,TGTGCCAGCAGTGACCGGACTGACACCGGGGAGCTGTTTTTT,CASSDRTDTGELFF
TRBJ2-1,many,TRBD2,16,TRBV6-1,TGTGCCAGCAGTGAAGCGCCAGGCGGGGGGGCGGCTGAGCAGTTCTTC,CASSEAPGGGAAEQFF
TRBJ2-3,NA,NA,16,TRBV9,TGTGCCAGCAGCGTAGGCCCTAGGGGCTTCACAGATACGCAGTATTTT,CASSVGPRGFTDTQYF